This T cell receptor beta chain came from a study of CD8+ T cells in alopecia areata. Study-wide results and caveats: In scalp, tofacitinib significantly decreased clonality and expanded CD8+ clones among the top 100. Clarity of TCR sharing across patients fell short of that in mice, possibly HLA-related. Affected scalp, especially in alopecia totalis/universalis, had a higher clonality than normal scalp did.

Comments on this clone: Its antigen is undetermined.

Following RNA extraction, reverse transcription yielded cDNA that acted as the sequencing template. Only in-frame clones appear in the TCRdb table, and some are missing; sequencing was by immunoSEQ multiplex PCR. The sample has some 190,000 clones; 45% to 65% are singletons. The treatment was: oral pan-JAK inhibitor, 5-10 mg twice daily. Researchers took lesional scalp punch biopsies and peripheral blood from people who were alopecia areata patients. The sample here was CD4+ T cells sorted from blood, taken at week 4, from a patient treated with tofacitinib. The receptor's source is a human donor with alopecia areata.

The CDR3 coding sequence is TGTGCCTGGAGTGGAGGGATCCCTGGCGAGCAGTACTTC. Its translation is CAWSGGIPGEQYF. The chain couples TRBV30 to TRBJ2-7, with a weak D call TRBD2 (5 bases). This CDR3 has 13 amino acids. V gave up 1 base and J gave up 6 bases, with 13 bases separating them. Germline V gene lookup returns CDR1 GTSNPN and CDR2 SVGIG (reference sequence). The variable domain in full, with the rest retrieved from reference TRBV30 and TRBJ2-7, is SQTIHQWPATLVQPVGSPLSLECTVEGTSNPNLYWYRQAAGRGLQLLFYSVGIGQISSEVPQNLSASRPQDRQFILSSKKLLLSDSGFYLCAWSGGIPGEQYFGPGTRLTVT.